A single sample gave rise to the 17 T cell receptor beta chains below, sequenced in a study of T cell changes during pregnancy in multiple sclerosis. Sequenced by immunoSEQ multiplex PCR; TCRdb stores in-frame clones only, minus some. Here the sample spans approximately 35,000 clones, around 90% being singletons. The material was CD4+ T cells from peripheral blood mononuclear cells, obtained after pregnancy. These receptors all come from a female donor in good health, enrolled as a control in a pregnancy study.

The gene calls are TRBV6-1 and TRBJ2-7; 8 bases map to TRBD2. Germline V gives CDR1 MNHNS, CDR2 SASEGT. V was clipped by 5 bases and J by 3 bases; unmatched bases: 6. The CDR3 has 14 amino acids. The CDR3 coding sequence is TGTGCCAGCAGTCTGGGGCGGGGGGACTACGAGCAGTACTTC. Translated: CASSLGRGDYEQYF.

The chain links TRBV7-3 to TRBJ2-5, with TRBD1 matching 9 bases. The CDR3 is made up of 13 amino acids. The germline V gene encodes CDR1 SGHTA and CDR2 FQGTGA. V dropped 5 bases and J dropped 7; count of bases not matched to a gene: 5. The CDR3 region is CASSRGQGTTQYF. In DNA, the CDR3 is TGTGCCAGCAGCCGGGGACAGGGAACGACCCAGTACTTC.

The chain uses TRBV14 and TRBJ1-1; D is ambiguous. Trimming removed 2 bases at V and 9 bases at J, with 16 bases between. The CDR3 contains 14 residues. Germline CDR1 SGHDN, CDR2 FVKESK. The CDR3 DNA reads as TGTGCCAGCAGCCAATGGGAGGCAGGCTCGAAAGCTTTCTTT. Its protein is CASSQWEAGSKAFF.

V usage is TRBV7-2 and J usage is TRBJ1-1, with TRBD1 matching over 7 bases. Germline-derived CDR1 and CDR2 are SGHTA and FQGNSA. CDR3 length: 15 residues. V shed 5 bases, J shed 3 bases, and the junction held 9 bases outside the gene matches. CDR3 region: CASSPRTGGHTEAFF. Written as DNA, the CDR3 is TGTGCCAGCAGCCCAAGGACAGGAGGGCACACTGAAGCTTTCTTT.

The chain joins TRBV15 to TRBJ1-6, with 8 bases fitting TRBD1. V lost 4 bases to trimming and J lost 6 bases; unmatched junction nucleotides: 5. The CDR3 runs 15 residues. CDR1 and CDR2 (germline): LNHNV, YYDKDF (reference sequence). CDR3 bases: TGTGCCACCAGCACCCGGACAGGGACTAATTCACCCCTCCACTTT. Translated: CATSTRTGTNSPLHF.

The V call is TRBV28, the J call TRBJ2-7, with TRBD1 identical over 9 bases. This CDR3 region has 15 residues. J was trimmed by 4 bases and V by 4 bases; bases with no gene match: 8. Per germline, CDR1 MDHEN and CDR2 SYDVKM. The CDR3 DNA is TGTGCCAGCAGTTCCTCCGGGACAGGGCATTACGAGCAGTACTTC. It encodes CASSSSGTGHYEQYF.

The J gene is TRBJ2-7, the V gene TRBV6-5; 10 bases match TRBD2. There are 14 residues in the CDR3. The germline gives CDR1 MNHEY, CDR2 SVGAGI. Unmatched junction bases numbered 8, after V lost 6 bases and J lost 6 bases. The CDR3 DNA reads TGTGCCAGCAGAGGGCTAGCGGGGGAAGCCGAGCAGTACTTC. Its protein is CASRGLAGEAEQYF.

The chain uses TRBV27 and TRBJ1-2, with TRBD1 matching over 9 bases. The CDR3 has 17 residues. With V trimmed by 4 bases and J by 4 bases, 13 bases remained unmatched. Germline V gives CDR1 MNHEY, CDR2 SMNVEV (reference sequence). The CDR3 DNA sequence: TGTGCCAGCAGTTCGTACGTCCGACAGGGGGTCGTCTATGGCTACACCTTC. This gives the protein CASSSYVRQGVVYGYTF.

This chain joins TRBV7-2 and TRBJ1-5; 7 bases fit TRBD1. The V and J ends lost 5 bases and 7 bases, in that order; junction bases with no gene match: 14. CDR3 size: 16 residues. CDR1 and CDR2 from the germline V gene are SGHTA and FQGNSA. CDR3 coding DNA: TGTGCCAGCAGCCGGGAATCAGGGGGTGGTGGCCAGCCCCAGCATTTT. Protein sequence: CASSRESGGGGQPQHF.

This clone was seen just once. The chain joins TRBV19 to TRBJ2-7; 8 nucleotides match TRBD2. Germline-derived CDR1 and CDR2 are LNHDA and SQIVND (reference sequence). The CDR3 is 15 residues long. Losses at the gene ends were 0 bases for V and 2 bases for J; bases not matched to a gene: 3. The chain's CDR3 is CASSIEAGAPYEQYF. CDR3 bases: TGTGCCAGTAGTATAGAAGCGGGAGCGCCCTACGAGCAGTACTTC.

DNA for the CDR3: TGCAGCGTTGAAGATTGGGACAGGGAGGGCACAGATACGCAGTATTTT. Translated, it gives CSVEDWDREGTDTQYF. The chain employs TRBV29-1 and TRBJ2-3, with 9 bases identical to TRBD1. CDR3 size: 16 residues. Germline values: CDR1 SQVTM, CDR2 ANQGSEA. V lost 0 bases and J lost 1; bases outside the gene matches: 5.

This chain connects TRBV6-4 to TRBJ2-3, with 11 positions matching TRBD2. In germline, CDR1 is MRHNA, CDR2 SNTAGT. The CDR3 extends over 14 amino acids. The V segment lost 3 bases and the J segment 4 bases; nucleotides outside the gene matches: 0. The CDR3 reads CASSDSGGADTQYF. In nucleotides, the CDR3 is TGTGCCAGCAGTGATAGCGGGGGGGCAGATACGCAGTATTTT.

V and J are TRBV6-6 and TRBJ1-5; a possible D gene is TRBD1 (5 bases). V gave up 4 bases and J gave up 3 bases, with 7 bases separating them. Germline V CDR1 and CDR2: MNHNY, SVGAGI (reference sequence). This CDR3 is built from 13 residues. This CDR3 reads CASSWGLNQPQHF. Here the CDR3 DNA reads TGTGCCAGCAGTTGGGGCCTCAATCAGCCCCAGCATTTT.

The chain has TRBV9 and TRBJ2-1; TRBD2 agrees at 14 bases. The germline gives CDR1 SGDLS, CDR2 YYNGEE. This CDR3 has 18 amino acids. V was clipped by 4 bases and J by 7 bases; unmatched bases: 13. CDR3 coding DNA: TGTGCCAGCAGCCCTCGGACTAGCGGGAGGCCCAACATTAATGAGCAGTTCTTC. Translated: CASSPRTSGRPNINEQFF. The full variable domain, its missing parts supplied by reference TRBV9 and TRBJ2-1, is DSGVTQTPKHLITATGQRVTLRCSPRSGDLSVYWYQQSLDQGLQFLIQYYNGEERAKGNILERFSAQQFPDLHSELNLSSLELGDSALYFCASSPRTSGRPNINEQFFGPGTRLTVL.

This clone came up a few times. The J gene is TRBJ2-1, the V gene TRBV15; the match to TRBD1 covers 9 bases. Germline V CDR1 and CDR2: LNHNV, YYDKDF (reference sequence). The CDR3 sequence is 17 residues long. J gave up 2 bases and V 0 bases, and 5 bases lay outside the gene matches. The CDR3 DNA is TGTGCCACCAGCAGAGATTTCGGGACAGGGCCCTACAATGAGCAGTTCTTC. It encodes CATSRDFGTGPYNEQFF.

This clone has a single count. The chain employs TRBV2 and TRBJ1-5; D is unclear. This CDR3 is built from 14 residues. The germline V and J ends were trimmed by 6 bases and 3 bases, with 12 bases remaining between them. CDR1 is SNHLY, CDR2 FYNNEI, per germline. The CDR3 nucleotides read TGTGCCAGCAGAGCCGATCCTGACAATCAGCCCCAGCATTTT. Its protein is CASRADPDNQPQHF.

The J gene is TRBJ2-7, the V gene TRBV5-4; 14 positions match TRBD2. The CDR3 consists of 16 residues. With 4 bases clipped from V and 5 bases from J, the junction kept 8 bases outside the gene matches. Looked up from germline, CDR1 is SGHNT and CDR2 is YYREEE (reference sequence). As DNA, the CDR3 is TGTGCCAGCAGCGTGGGACTAGCGGGAGTGGGAAACGAGCAGTACTTC. This translates into CASSVGLAGVGNEQYF.